This record looks at one T cell receptor beta chain sequence and its context. What it recognizes is unknown. V lost 0 bases to trimming and J lost 5 bases, with 13 bases between them. The CDR3 runs to 15 residues. Germline loops: CDR1 MNHEY, CDR2 SMNVEV (reference sequence). The PCR contained 60 Vbeta and 13 Jbeta primers. The assay was immunoSEQ multiplex PCR, and TCRdb's table has in-frame clones only and misses some. The data contain around 230,000 clones, 82% of them seen just once; the ten biggest clones take up about 6.1%. These data come from a study of cytomegalovirus exposure and HLA in healthy donors. Turning to the study itself: From 190 million or so T cells, an earlier analysis saw 90 million to 130 million unique TCR beta sequences.

Study-wide results and limits: Most TCR sequences were rare, but some public TCRs occurred in many donors. From TCR beta sequences, most subjects' HLA-A and HLA-B alleles were reportedly predicted accurately.

The source is a man in his forties or fifties in good health and CMV-seropositive. This sequence joins TRBV27 and TRBJ2-5; D is perhaps TRBD2 (6 bases). Sample: PBMCs. CDR3 amino acids: CASSLSGTPGETQYF. DNA for the CDR3: TGTGCCAGCAGTTTATCGGGGACTCCCGGGGAGACCCAGTACTTC.